This TCR beta chain was identified in a study of blood T cell repertoires in COVID-19 (dated by TCRdb to the early 2020s). For the study in its entirety: The collaborator samples originated in the United States, Italy and Spain and spanned the acute and convalescent phases of COVID-19. The repertoires were released in a freely available public database meant as a resource for research on the immune response to SARS-CoV-2. A de-identified subject ID, COVID-19 status, age in years and sex were almost always included in the sample metadata. Deeply sampled blood TCRbeta repertoires from subjects exposed to, actively infected with, or recovered from COVID-19 were included in the dataset. The prospective study material was composed of cDNA or gDNA derived from T cells, B-cell-depleted T cells, or PBMCs. Where HLA class I and class II types were available, the types were taken from metadata supplied by the sample provider, not from assay-based typing. Samples were obtained from the ongoing ImmuneRACE study (first 160 participants) and from 1,254 subjects provided by 6 global collaborators.

Whole blood was collected in K2EDTA tubes by collaborating institutions according to the institutions' own protocols. For TCRbeta analysis, collaborators shipped samples in one of three forms: frozen whole blood, isolated PBMCs, or DNA extracted from either of those sample types. What the study reported, not specific to this receptor: The amount of clinical and demographic metadata varied by source and participant and was provided uncurated.

Including the terminal cysteine and phenylalanine, the CDR3 comprises 15 residues. Solely the CDR3 DNA is kept, with 45 bases framed from the first base. The germline V gene encodes CDR1 MNHEY and CDR2 SVGEGT. V trim: 3 bases; J trim: 2 bases; unmatched bases: 5. TCRbeta CDR3 regions were amplified from genomic DNA using the immunoSEQ Assay, a bias-controlled multiplex PCR. The source study handled its data this way. Nucleated cell counts per sample were estimated from amplification of reference gene primers within the assay. Sequence reads were collapsed and filtered to measure the absolute abundance of every unique TCRbeta CDR3 rearrangement. For each sample, productive Simpson clonality was calculated as the square root of Simpson's diversity index across productive rearrangements. This immuneACCESS table, as held by TCRdb, lists in-frame sequences with V and J called but not all clones. Of the missing ones, under half trace to an unresolved V gene in checked studies; the others have no known cause. The V and J calls and clone size were taken over from that table, and D and trimming were inferred from the DNA. For this sample there are 91,000 or so clones; approximately 87% appear just once. The leading ten clones occupy 15% of the sample.

In the case of this clone: No cognate antigen has been identified for it. It has no much larger one-base neighbor in the sample; base qualities were not kept.

The V and J genes are TRBV6-2 or TRBV6-3 and TRBJ2-7; 9 central nucleotides agree with TRBD2. The source material was peripheral blood. The receptor comes from a human donor in a cohort sampled during active COVID-19. The sequence in DNA is TGTGCCAGCAGTTATGCGCGGGAGGGTCCCTACGAGCAGTACTTC. Translated, this gives CASSYAREGPYEQYF.